These 20 T cell receptor beta chains share one sample of origin, sequenced in a study of cytomegalovirus exposure and HLA in healthy donors. It was with 60 Vbeta and 13 Jbeta primers that the PCR ran. Assay: immunoSEQ multiplex PCR; the TCRdb copy retains only in-frame clones and omits some. This table holds 200,000 to 250,000 clones, around nine tenths found once. Input material: PBMCs. The receptor set was obtained from a woman aged 18-29 years in good health and CMV-seronegative.

V is TRBV7-3 and J is TRBJ2-5; D possibly corresponds to TRBD2 (6 bases). Germline lookup yields CDR1 SGHTA and CDR2 FQGTGA. CDR3 length: 16 residues. With 2 bases removed from V and 2 bases from J, the gap between germline ends came to 15 bases. Here the CDR3 DNA reads TGTGCCAGCAGCTTATCGGGTAGCGGTGCGCAAGAGACCCAGTACTTC. Translating gives CASSLSGSGAQETQYF.

The rearrangement joins TRBV18 to TRBJ2-4, with D possibly TRBD1 on 6 matching bases. The CDR3 has 13 amino acids. The ends were cut back, 0 bases at V and 15 bases at J, with 15 bases in the middle. Germline V gene lookup returns CDR1 KGHSH and CDR2 LQKENI. This chain's CDR3 is CASSPPVLTGLYF. For the CDR3, the DNA is TGTGCCAGCTCACCACCCGTTCTAACAGGGTTGTACTTC.

This sequence joins TRBV7-6 and TRBJ2-7; D perhaps matches TRBD1 (5 bases). CDR1 and CDR2 (germline): SGHVS, FNYEAQ. This CDR3 is built from 15 residues. Between the trimmed V and J ends, which lost 6 bases and 7 bases, there was a span of 22 bases. CDR3 coding DNA: TGTGCCAGCAGTCAGGACAAGCCCCCCGTGGGGGAGCAGTACTTC. It encodes CASSQDKPPVGEQYF.

The genes are TRBV4-3 and TRBJ2-5; the match to TRBD2 covers 10 bases. This CDR3 is built from 18 residues. The V gene end was trimmed by 0 bases and the J gene end by 5 bases; junction bases not matched to a gene: 12. Germline V gives CDR1 LGHNA, CDR2 YSLEER. The CDR3: CASSQDIAGGKFLETQYF. The CDR3, as DNA: TGCGCCAGCAGCCAAGATATAGCGGGGGGAAAGTTCCTTGAGACCCAGTACTTC.

V is TRBV19 and J is TRBJ2-7; 11 nucleotides line up with TRBD1. CDR3 size: 16 residues. V trimming: 4 bases; J trimming: 4 bases; junction bases outside the gene matches: 9. Germline V CDR1 and CDR2: LNHDA, SQIVND (reference sequence). The DNA of the CDR3 is TGTGCCAGTAGTACCCCCGGGACAGGGGGTGTTTACGAGCAGTACTTC. As protein: CASSTPGTGGVYEQYF.

The CDR3 spells CASSFGGLNTEAFF. In DNA, the CDR3 is TGTGCCAGCAGCTTTGGAGGACTGAACACTGAAGCTTTCTTT. This chain connects TRBV5-4 to TRBJ1-1, with D uncertain. Germline V gives CDR1 SGHNT, CDR2 YYREEE (reference sequence). The V and J ends lost 2 bases and 0 bases respectively, with 8 bases between them. The CDR3 is made up of 14 amino acids.

The chain combines TRBV15 with TRBJ1-1, with 8 bases fitting TRBD1. V shed 1 base and J 4 bases; nucleotides not matched to a gene: 5. The CDR3 spans 15 residues. Germline V CDR1 and CDR2: LNHNV, YYDKDF (reference sequence). CDR3 in amino acids: CATSRVRTGFTEAFF. The CDR3 nucleotides are TGTGCCACCAGCAGAGTGAGGACAGGGTTCACTGAAGCTTTCTTT. Based on the CDR3 plus reference TRBV15 and TRBJ1-1, the full variable domain is DAMVIQNPRYQVTQFGKPVTLSCSQTLNHNVMYWYQQKSSQAPKLLFHYYDKDFNNEADTPDNFQSRRPNTSFCFLDIRSPGLGDTAMYLCATSRVRTGFTEAFFGQGTRLTVV.

The J gene is TRBJ2-7, the V gene TRBV19; D is uncertain. Per germline, CDR1 LNHDA and CDR2 SQIVND (reference sequence). Trimming removed 6 bases from V and 10 bases from J, with 7 bases in between. The CDR3 length is 9 residues. This chain's CDR3 is CASRQPQYF. The DNA for the CDR3 is TGTGCCAGTAGACAGCCACAGTACTTC.

This chain joins TRBV5-6 and TRBJ2-3, with a weak D call TRBD2 (6 bases). Germline values: CDR1 SGHDT, CDR2 YYEEEE. With 4 bases removed from V and 0 bases from J, the gap between germline ends came to 12 bases. The CDR3 is made up of 15 amino acids. The CDR3, as DNA: TGTGCCAGCAGCGTCCCGGGGGTGAGCACAGATACGCAGTATTTT. Its translation is CASSVPGVSTDTQYF.

The V and J genes are TRBV6-6 and TRBJ2-3; 9 nucleotides align to TRBD2. Germline V gene sequence: CDR1 MNHNY, CDR2 SVGAGI (reference sequence). V trimming: 4 bases; J trimming: 1 base; junction bases outside the gene matches: 3. The CDR3 contains 15 residues. CDR3 coding DNA: TGTGCCAGCAGTTCAGCGGGGGGCCGCACAGATACGCAGTATTTT. Residues: CASSSAGGRTDTQYF.

The genes are TRBV11-2 and TRBJ2-5; possible D gene TRBD1, 6 bases. TRBJ2-7 matches the DNA end more closely, so the J call is doubtful. The germline V gene encodes CDR1 SGHAT and CDR2 FQNNGV. This CDR3 has 18 residues. The CDR3 reads CASSLVSLRTVSSYEQYF. The CDR3 DNA reads TGTGCCAGCAGCTTAGTGTCTCTAAGGACAGTGAGCTCCTACGAGCAGTACTTC.

The chain combines TRBV5-1 with TRBJ2-1; 12 bases are a match to TRBD2. The germline V gene encodes CDR1 SGHRS and CDR2 YFSETQ. The CDR3 is 18 residues long. Losses at the gene ends were 0 bases for V and 3 bases for J; bases not matched to a gene: 7. The CDR3 reads CASSLGGLAGNNYNEQFF. CDR3 sequence (DNA): TGCGCCAGCAGCTTGGGAGGACTAGCGGGAAACAACTACAATGAGCAGTTCTTC.

The chain employs TRBV7-8 and TRBJ2-5; D is unclear. There are 11 residues in the CDR3. Germline-derived CDR1 and CDR2 are SGHVS and FQNEAQ. V shed 7 bases and J shed 5 bases, with 8 bases lying between them. This CDR3 reads CASIVQETQYF. CDR3 coding DNA: TGTGCCAGCATCGTCCAGGAGACCCAGTACTTC.

The chain couples TRBV9 to TRBJ1-4; TRBD1 matches at 8 bases. CDR3 length: 16 amino acids. Germline CDR1 and CDR2: SGDLS and YYNGEE. Losses at the gene ends were 4 bases for V and 8 bases for J; bases not matched to a gene: 13. CDR3 region: CASSRNRAGGPEKLFF. Written as DNA, the CDR3 is TGTGCCAGCAGCCGAAACCGAGCAGGGGGCCCCGAAAAACTGTTTTTT.

The gene calls are TRBV19 and TRBJ1-3, with 10 bases identical to TRBD1. Trimming took 6 bases from V and 0 from J; bases not matched to a gene: 2. The CDR3 contains 15 residues. In germline, CDR1 is LNHDA, CDR2 SQIVND (reference sequence). CDR3: CASSRTGGSGNTIYF. The CDR3 DNA sequence: TGTGCCAGTAGCCGGACAGGGGGCTCTGGAAACACCATATATTTT.

The gene calls are TRBV7-8 and TRBJ1-4; 9 bases are a match to TRBD1. The length of the CDR3 is 13 residues. J lost 5 bases, V lost 6 bases, and 1 base had no gene match. Germline lookup yields CDR1 SGHVS and CDR2 FQNEAQ. CDR3 sequence: CASRDRGNEKLFF. As DNA, the CDR3 is TGTGCCAGCAGGGACAGGGGAAATGAAAAACTGTTTTTT.

The chain links TRBV11-2 to TRBJ2-1; 8 bases match TRBD2. J gave up 6 bases and V 4 bases, and 14 bases lay outside the gene matches. The germline gives CDR1 SGHAT, CDR2 FQNNGV. This CDR3 has 17 residues. CDR3 nucleotide sequence: TGTGCCAGCAGCTCACCACCGAGTAGCGGGAAATCCAATGAGCAGTTCTTC. This gives the protein CASSSPPSSGKSNEQFF.

The sample holds many counts of this clone. The chain is built from TRBV5-4 and TRBJ1-3; D perhaps matches TRBD1 (5 bases). Germline V CDR1 and CDR2: SGHNT, YYREEE (reference sequence). The CDR3 spans 14 residues. V was shortened by 4 bases and J by 0 bases, with 8 bases between the two germline ends. CDR3 nucleotide sequence: TGTGCCAGCAGCCCGACAGTCTCTGGAAACACCATATATTTT. Translation gives CASSPTVSGNTIYF.

The CDR3 DNA follows: TGTGCCAGCAGTTTAGTCTATAGCAATCAGCCCCAGCATTTT. It specifies CASSLVYSNQPQHF. The V gene is TRBV27, the J gene TRBJ1-5; D not resolved. Between the trimmed V and J ends, which lost 2 bases and 0 bases, there was a span of 5 bases. Looked up from germline, CDR1 is MNHEY and CDR2 is SMNVEV (reference sequence). The CDR3 covers 14 residues.

This clone was observed once. This chain connects TRBV6-5 to TRBJ1-1; D not certain. The germline V gene has CDR1 MNHEY and CDR2 SVGAGI. The V and J ends lost 0 bases and 1 base respectively, with 12 bases between them. The CDR3 extends over 16 amino acids. The CDR3 is CASSYSRRSENTEAFF. Here the CDR3 DNA reads TGTGCCAGCAGTTACTCGCGACGAAGCGAGAACACTGAAGCTTTCTTT.